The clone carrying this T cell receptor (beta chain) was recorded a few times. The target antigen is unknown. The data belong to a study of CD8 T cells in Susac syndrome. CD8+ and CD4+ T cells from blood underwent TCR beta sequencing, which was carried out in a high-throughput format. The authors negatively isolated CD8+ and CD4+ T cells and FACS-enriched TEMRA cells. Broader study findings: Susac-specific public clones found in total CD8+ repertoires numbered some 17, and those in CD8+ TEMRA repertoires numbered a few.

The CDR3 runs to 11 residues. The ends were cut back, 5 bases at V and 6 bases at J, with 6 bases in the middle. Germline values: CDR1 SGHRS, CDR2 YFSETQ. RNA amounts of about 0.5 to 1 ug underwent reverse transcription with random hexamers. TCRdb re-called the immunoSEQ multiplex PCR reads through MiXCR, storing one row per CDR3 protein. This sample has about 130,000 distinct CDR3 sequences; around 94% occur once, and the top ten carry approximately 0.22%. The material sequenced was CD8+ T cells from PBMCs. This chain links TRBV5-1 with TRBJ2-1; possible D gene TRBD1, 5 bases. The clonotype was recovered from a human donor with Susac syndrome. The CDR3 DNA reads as TGCGCCAGCAGTCAGGGCAATGAGCAGTTCTTC. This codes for CASSQGNEQFF.